Listed below are T cell receptor beta chains from one sample, sequenced in a study of blood T cell repertoires in COVID-19. Libraries were prepared by immunoSEQ multiplex PCR; TCRdb keeps only in-frame clonotypes and omits some of them. The sample lists roughly 120,000 clones; more than 70% were seen once. Sequencing was carried out using peripheral blood. All receptors derive from a woman aged 80 or older with COVID-19, enrolled during active disease. CDR3s include the opening cysteine and the closing phenylalanine or tryptophan. D genes are given only for firm matches. Some rows mark clone size as missing; the rest say once, few, many or name a class of expanded clone.

j_call	v_call	clone_size	d_call	cdr3_nt	cdr3_aa
TRBJ1-2	TRBV2	-	TRBD1	TGTGCCAGCAGTGAAGCCGGGGACAGGGCTAACTATGGCTACACCTTC	CASSEAGDRANYGYTF
TRBJ1-1	TRBV5-1	-	-	TGCGCCAGCAGCTTGGGTTTTACAGACATGAACACTGAAGCTTTCTTT	CASSLGFTDMNTEAFF
TRBJ1-4	TRBV5-8	-	-	TGTGCCAGCAGCTTGGCCAAAGGGCAGGGTATAAATGAAAAACTGTTTTTT	CASSLAKGQGINEKLFF
TRBJ2-5	TRBV7-6	-	TRBD2	TGTGCCAGCAGCTTATATCAGCGGGAGGTACAAGAGACCCAGTACTTC	CASSLYQREVQETQYF
TRBJ2-7	TRBV5-1	-	-	TGCGCCAGCAGCTTGGACAGCTCTGTATATTCCGAGCAGTACTTC	CASSLDSSVYSEQYF
TRBJ2-7	TRBV3-1/TRBV3-2	-	TRBD1	TGTGCCAGCAGTCCACAGGGGGCGGGGTACGAGCAGTACTTC	CASSPQGAGYEQYF
TRBJ2-1	TRBV2	-	TRBD2	TGTGCCAGCAGACCTCTAGCGGGAGGGTACAATGAGCAGTTCTTC	CASRPLAGGYNEQFF
TRBJ2-7	TRBV27	-	TRBD1	TGTGCCAGCAGACTGGGACAGATGAGCTCCTACGAGCAGTACTTC	CASRLGQMSSYEQYF
TRBJ2-1	TRBV7-8	-	-	TGTGCCAGCAGCTTAAGCGGAAGCTCCTACAATGAGCAGTTCTTC	CASSLSGSSYNEQFF
TRBJ2-1	TRBV19	-	-	TGTGCCAGTAGTATACTCAGGGGTAAGCAGTTCTTC	CASSILRGKQFF
TRBJ2-3	TRBV7-2	-	-	TGTGCCAGCGCCGGGACGGGAGCTGTCCCAGATACGCAGTATTTT	CASAGTGAVPDTQYF
TRBJ2-4	TRBV7-6	-	TRBD2	TGTGCCAGCAGCTTAGGGACTAGCGGGTCTGGGGCCGGAAACATTCAGTACTTC	CASSLGTSGSGAGNIQYF
TRBJ2-7	TRBV7-9	-	TRBD1	TGTGCCAGCAGCTTTCAGGGGACAGGTGATAGGGTGCAGTACTTC	CASSFQGTGDRVQYF
TRBJ2-7	TRBV27	-	-	TGTGCCAGCAGTTCAAGGAGCTCCTACGAGCAGTACTTC	CASSSRSSYEQYF
TRBJ2-1	TRBV11-2	-	-	TGTGCCAGCAGCTTAGGGGACCCCGGGGGCAATGAGCAGTTCTTC	CASSLGDPGGNEQFF
TRBJ2-7	TRBV5-4	-	-	TGTGCCAGCAGTACGGACTTAAACTCCTACGAGCAGTACTTC	CASSTDLNSYEQYF
TRBJ1-2	TRBV15	-	TRBD1	TGTGCCACCAGCGGGGGGACAGCCTATGGCTACACCTTC	CATSGGTAYGYTF
TRBJ2-7	TRBV6-1	-	-	TGTGCCAGCAGTGAAGAAATTGCAGGACAGCCGCGGGCCCACGAGCAGTACTTC	CASSEEIAGQPRAHEQYF
TRBJ2-3	TRBV19	-	-	TGTGCCAGTAGTATCGCTCCCCTAGCTGCAGATACGCAGTATTTT	CASSIAPLAADTQYF
TRBJ1-5	TRBV28	once	-	TGTGCCAGCAGTTCCCGCGGAGGGCGGAGCAATCAGCCCCAGCATTTT	CASSSRGGRSNQPQHF
TRBJ2-1	TRBV5-5	-	-	TGTGCCAGCAGCTTGTTCGTGAGCTCCTACAATGAGCAGTTCTTC	CASSLFVSSYNEQFF
TRBJ2-1	TRBV3-1/TRBV3-2	few	-	TGTGCCAGCAGCCAAGTGATGGAGGTTCAGTTCTTC	CASSQVMEVQFF
TRBJ2-7	TRBV5-1	-	TRBD1	TGCGCCAGCAGCTTGGCCGGACAGGAAATGGCGTACTTC	CASSLAGQEMAYF
TRBJ2-3	TRBV19	-	-	TGTGCCAGTAGTATCCAGGGGACAGATACGCAGTATTTT	CASSIQGTDTQYF
TRBJ1-4	TRBV14	-	TRBD1	TGTGCCAGCAGCCAATCTAACTTCCGGGACAGGGAGTATGAAAAACTGTTTTTT	CASSQSNFRDREYEKLFF
TRBJ1-5	TRBV19	-	-	TGTGCCAGTACCTCGGGAGGTTACGGCAATCAGCCCCAGCATTTT	CASTSGGYGNQPQHF
TRBJ1-3	TRBV7-9	once	-	TGTGCCAGCAGCTTAGGAACGGGAACTGGAAACACCATATATTTT	CASSLGTGTGNTIYF
TRBJ2-5	TRBV3-1/TRBV3-2	-	-	TGTGCCAGCAGCCAAGTGCGGGAGACCCAGTACTTC	CASSQVRETQYF
TRBJ1-1	TRBV7-8	-	TRBD1	TGTGCCAGCAGCGCCGGACAGGGATGGAACACTGAAGCTTTCTTT	CASSAGQGWNTEAFF
TRBJ2-7	TRBV28	few	TRBD1	TGTGCCAGCAGGGGGGACAGGTCATCTCACGAGCAGTACTTC	CASRGDRSSHEQYF
TRBJ1-4	TRBV5-1	-	TRBD1	TGCGCCAGCAGCTCGCAGGGGGCGATAGCTAATGAAAAACTGTTTTTT	CASSSQGAIANEKLFF
TRBJ2-5	TRBV6-2/TRBV6-3	-	-	TGTGCCAGCAGTTTGACGACTAACCAAGAGACCCAGTACTTC	CASSLTTNQETQYF
TRBJ2-7	TRBV28	few	TRBD2	TGTGCCAGCAGTCCCACCGGGACTAGATCCTACGAGCAGTACTTC	CASSPTGTRSYEQYF
TRBJ2-7	TRBV7-2	once	TRBD1	TGTGCCAGCAGCTTAGACCCTACCACGGTGACAGGGACCAAGTACGAGCAGTACTTC	CASSLDPTTVTGTKYEQYF
TRBJ2-1	TRBV5-1	-	-	TGCGCCAGCAGCTTGGGTCAGCGCAATGAGCAGTTCTTC	CASSLGQRNEQFF
TRBJ2-5	TRBV28	once	-	TGTGCCAGCAGTCCCCTGGGGGGAAGCGGGACCCAGTACTTC	CASSPLGGSGTQYF
TRBJ2-1	TRBV7-6	-	-	TGTGCCAGCAGCTTAGGGGGCCCATTTAGCGGCGGGAAGTACAATGAGCAGTTCTTC	CASSLGGPFSGGKYNEQFF
TRBJ1-2	TRBV4-2	-	-	TGTGCCAGCAGCCAAGCGGGAGAGCACTATGGCTACACCTTC	CASSQAGEHYGYTF
TRBJ2-7	TRBV2	-	-	TGTGCCAGCAGTAACCCGGCAGGGGGGAGCTACGAGCAGTACTTC	CASSNPAGGSYEQYF
TRBJ2-5	TRBV20-1	-	-	TGCAGTGCTAGTCCGGGGGAGACCCAGTACTTC	CSASPGETQYF
TRBJ2-7	TRBV15	-	TRBD2	TGTGCCACCAGCAGCCCTAGCGGGAGTTCCTACGAGCAGTACTTC	CATSSPSGSSYEQYF
TRBJ1-3	TRBV5-4	-	-	TGTGCCAGCAGCTTGGCTGGAGGCGGAAACACCATATATTTT	CASSLAGGGNTIYF
TRBJ1-1	TRBV6-5	-	-	TGTGCCACAGAACGAGGACACTTGAACACTGAAGCTTTCTTT	CATERGHLNTEAFF
TRBJ2-7	TRBV27	once	TRBD1	TGTGCCAGCAGACCGGGACAGGGGAGCTACGAGCAGTACTTC	CASRPGQGSYEQYF
TRBJ2-7	TRBV5-1	-	TRBD1	TGCGCCAGCAGCCCCCCGGGACAGGGGATCTCCTACGAGCAGTACTTC	CASSPPGQGISYEQYF
TRBJ2-1	TRBV5-1	-	TRBD2	TGCGCCAGCAGCCCCCGGGGCGGGAGGGCCAATGAGCAGTTCTTC	CASSPRGGRANEQFF
TRBJ2-7	TRBV28	-	-	TGTGCCGGAGGCCCGGGTTCGGGGTACGAGCAGTACTTC	CAGGPGSGYEQYF
TRBJ2-1	TRBV25-1	-	TRBD1	TGTGCCAGCAGTGAACTAAACGGGACAGGGGGGAATGAGCAGTTCTTC	CASSELNGTGGNEQFF
TRBJ2-7	TRBV5-1	-	-	TGCGCCAGCAGCTCGGGCTCCTACGAGCAGTACTTC	CASSSGSYEQYF
TRBJ2-1	TRBV5-1	-	TRBD2	TGCGCCAGCAGCTTGGACGGGAGGAACAATGAGCAGTTCTTC	CASSLDGRNNEQFF
TRBJ2-1	TRBV7-2	-	-	TGTGCCAGCAGCTTAGTTCGGCTAGGATTGAATGAGCAGTTCTTC	CASSLVRLGLNEQFF
TRBJ1-5	TRBV7-3	few	TRBD1	TGTGCCAGCAGCCGAGGACAGGAATCTAATCAGCCCCAGCATTTT	CASSRGQESNQPQHF
TRBJ2-1	TRBV4-2	-	TRBD2	TGTGCCAGCAGTCTCCGCGGAGGAGCGGGAGTCGGGCTCTCCTACAATGAGCAGTTCTTC	CASSLRGGAGVGLSYNEQFF
TRBJ2-1	TRBV7-3	-	TRBD2	TGTGCCAGTAGCGCCACTAGCGGGAATTCGGGAAATGAGCAGTTCTTC	CASSATSGNSGNEQFF
TRBJ1-2	TRBV6-6	-	-	TGTGCCAGCAGTTATTCCGAGTTTAACTATGGCTACACCTTC	CASSYSEFNYGYTF
TRBJ1-1	TRBV18	-	-	TGTGCCAGCTCACCTCGGTGGGCAGTCGAGAACACTGAAGCTTTCTTT	CASSPRWAVENTEAFF
TRBJ2-7	TRBV20-1	once	-	TGCAGTGCTAGTAAACGAGGATCCAGCTACGAGCAGTACTTC	CSASKRGSSYEQYF